The 23 T cell receptor beta chains below all came from one sample that was sequenced in a study of cytotoxic CD8 clonotypes in ibrutinib-treated CLL. Sequenced by immunoSEQ multiplex PCR; TCRdb stores in-frame clones only, minus some. The sample has about 300,000 clones; 76% are singletons. Here the sequenced sample was PBMCs, taken at disease progression, from a patient treated with ibrutinib. The receptors here all came from a human donor with chronic lymphocytic leukemia.

This clone occurred a few times. This chain uses TRBV19 with TRBJ2-7, with 9 nucleotides matching TRBD2. V lost 3 bases, J lost 0 bases, and 3 bases stayed unmatched. The CDR3 spans 15 residues. The germline V gene encodes CDR1 LNHDA and CDR2 SQIVND (reference sequence). The CDR3 sequence: CASSILAGNSYEQYF. CDR3 nucleotides: TGTGCCAGTAGTATCCTAGCGGGAAACTCCTACGAGCAGTACTTC.

The chain joins TRBV15 to TRBJ2-3; TRBD2 agrees at 11 bases. After removal of 2 bases from V and 0 bases from J, the junction contained 7 bases not matched to a gene. The CDR3 has 18 amino acids. Germline assignment: CDR1 LNHNV and CDR2 YYDKDF (reference sequence). The chain's CDR3 is CATSRTGTSGTSTDTQYF. The CDR3 DNA follows: TGTGCCACCAGCAGAACTGGGACTAGCGGAACTAGCACAGATACGCAGTATTTT.

The chain has TRBV28 and TRBJ2-7; 8 positions agree with TRBD1. J lost 7 bases, V lost 6 bases, and 11 bases had no gene match. The CDR3 covers 14 residues. Germline CDR1 and CDR2: MDHEN and SYDVKM. CDR3 amino acids: CASRSAGQGREQYF. CDR3 nucleotides: TGTGCCAGCAGATCCGCCGGACAGGGCCGGGAGCAGTACTTC.

The chain links TRBV7-8 to TRBJ2-7; D is possibly TRBD2 (5 bases). The CDR3 runs 13 residues. V lost 8 bases and J lost 1, with 12 bases in between. In germline, CDR1 is SGHVS, CDR2 FQNEAQ. The CDR3 loop is CASYTGSSYEQYF. CDR3 DNA sequence: TGTGCCAGCTACACGGGATCTTCCTACGAGCAGTACTTC. The variable domain in full, with the rest retrieved from reference TRBV7-8 and TRBJ2-7, is GAGVSQSPRYKVAKRGQDVALRCDPISGHVSLFWYQQALGQGPEFLTYFQNEAQLDKSGLPSDRFFAERPEGSVSTLKIQRTQQEDSAVYLCASYTGSSYEQYFGPGTRLTVT.

This chain links TRBV7-9 with TRBJ2-2; possibly TRBD1 for D (5 bases). The germline V gene has CDR1 SEHNR and CDR2 FQNEAQ (reference sequence). The CDR3 contains 13 residues. Between the trimmed V and J ends, which lost 4 bases and 6 bases, there was a span of 9 bases. The CDR3 bases are TGTGCCAGCAGCTCCCCAGGGCCCGGGGAGCTGTTTTTT. Translating it yields CASSSPGPGELFF.

V is TRBV6-4 and J is TRBJ1-2; 10 bases map to TRBD1. Trimming took 2 bases from V and 6 from J; bases not matched to a gene: 0. Germline CDR1 reads MRHNA; CDR2 reads SNTAGT. The CDR3 has 13 amino acids. In nucleotides, the CDR3 is TGTGCCAGCAGTGACGACAGGGGGCATGGCTACACCTTC. This translates into CASSDDRGHGYTF.

The gene calls are TRBV4-3 and TRBJ2-1; 7 nucleotides align to TRBD2. Per the germline V gene, CDR1 is LGHNA and CDR2 is YSLEER. The CDR3 spans 17 residues. V shed 2 bases, J shed 6 bases, and the junction held 13 bases outside the gene matches. The CDR3 spells CASSQRDLAGVLNEQFF. The CDR3 DNA reads TGCGCCAGCAGCCAACGGGACTTGGCGGGAGTGCTCAATGAGCAGTTCTTC.

This clone was detected only a few times. The chain uses TRBV29-1 and TRBJ2-2; D unresolved. The V gene's germline CDR1 is SQVTM and CDR2 ANQGSEA. This CDR3 comprises 11 residues. V dropped 3 bases and J dropped 6 bases, with 5 bases sitting between them. CDR3 protein: CSVDRSGELFF. The CDR3 region has the DNA TGCAGCGTTGACAGGTCCGGGGAGCTGTTTTTT.

This clone appeared once. This chain uses TRBV5-4 with TRBJ2-5; TRBD2 is a possible D gene (5 bases). The ends were cut back, 4 bases at V and 4 bases at J, with 11 bases in the middle. This CDR3 is 13 amino acids long. CDR1 and CDR2 from the germline V gene are SGHNT and YYREEE (reference sequence). The CDR3: CASSQDSGETQYF. The CDR3 DNA is TGTGCCAGCAGCCAGGACTCGGGAGAGACCCAGTACTTC.

The chain employs TRBV28 and TRBJ1-4, with no clear D. The CDR3 has 14 amino acids. Trimming took 3 bases from V and 4 from J, leaving 9 bases between them. CDR1 is MDHEN and CDR2 is SYDVKM in the germline V gene. This CDR3 reads CASSFSWNNEKLFF. The CDR3, as DNA: TGTGCCAGCAGTTTTTCCTGGAATAATGAAAAACTGTTTTTT. Drawing the rest from reference TRBV28 and TRBJ1-4, the complete variable domain is DVKVTQSSRYLVKRTGEKVFLECVQDMDHENMFWYRQDPGLGLRLIYFSYDVKMKEKGDIPEGYSVSREKKERFSLILESASTNQTSMYLCASSFSWNNEKLFFGSGTQLSVL.

The rearrangement joins TRBV7-9 to TRBJ2-3; D not certain. The germline V gene encodes CDR1 SEHNR and CDR2 FQNEAQ (reference sequence). Trimming left V 1 base short and J 1 base short, with 3 bases between. The CDR3 spans 13 residues. CDR3: CASSLGGTDTQYF. In DNA, the CDR3 is TGTGCCAGCAGCTTAGGCGGCACAGATACGCAGTATTTT.

On this clone: One end of the junction does not line up with germline, which may come from a read error. The V and J genes are TRBV7-8 and TRBJ2-7; 8 bases match TRBD1. This CDR3 comprises 14 residues. Germline CDR1 is SGHVS and CDR2 is FQNEAQ. In DNA form, the CDR3 reads TGTGCCAGCAGCACATCGACAGGGGCCGACGAGCGGTACTTC. It encodes CASSTSTGADERYF. The variable domain in full, with the rest retrieved from reference TRBV7-8 and TRBJ2-7, is GAGVSQSPRYKVAKRGQDVALRCDPISGHVSLFWYQQALGQGPEFLTYFQNEAQLDKSGLPSDRFFAERPEGSVSTLKIQRTQQEDSAVYLCASSTSTGADERYFGPGTRLTVT.

This chain links TRBV11-3 with TRBJ2-2, with D perhaps matching TRBD2 (5 bases). Germline CDR1 and CDR2: SGHNT and YENEEA. V lost 5 bases and J lost 5, with 15 bases in between. The CDR3 is 15 residues long. The CDR3: CASSPTTTGTGELFF. The CDR3 coding sequence is TGTGCCAGCAGCCCCACGACAACGGGGACCGGGGAGCTGTTTTTT. The whole variable domain, remainder taken from reference TRBV11-3 and TRBJ2-2, is EAGVVQSPRYKIIEKKQPVAFWCNPISGHNTLYWYLQNLGQGPELLIRYENEEAVDDSQLPKDRFSAERLKGVDSTLKIQPAELGDSAVYLCASSPTTTGTGELFFGEGSRLTVL.

The chain combines TRBV7-8 with TRBJ1-2; TRBD1 is a possible D gene (5 bases). Trimming cost V 2 bases and J 3 bases, with 19 bases left between them. The CDR3 runs to 17 residues. The germline gives CDR1 SGHVS, CDR2 FQNEAQ. The CDR3 sequence is CASSLTPRRDGYYGYTF. CDR3 in DNA: TGTGCCAGCAGCTTAACCCCCCGTCGGGACGGATACTATGGCTACACCTTC.

J is TRBJ1-2 and V is TRBV28; D not certain. V gave up 6 bases and J gave up 5 bases, with 19 bases separating them. Germline V lookup: CDR1 MDHEN, CDR2 SYDVKM. The CDR3 is 15 residues long. The chain's CDR3 is CASSPLTRAGYGYTF. The CDR3 nucleotides read TGTGCCAGCAGCCCCTTGACCCGGGCGGGGTATGGCTACACCTTC.

V and J are TRBV15 and TRBJ2-5, with TRBD1 matching over 10 bases. The DNA matches TRBJ2-7 better at its end, which makes the J call doubtful. The CDR3 spans 15 residues. CDR1 is LNHNV, CDR2 YYDKDF, per germline (reference sequence). CDR3 loop: CATSRGGTGVYEQYF. The CDR3 nucleotides are TGTGCCACCAGCAGAGGAGGGACAGGGGTTTACGAGCAGTACTTC.

This chain joins TRBV28 and TRBJ1-1; D is perhaps TRBD1 (6 bases). V was cut by 7 bases and J by 1 base, with 13 bases left in between. From germline, CDR1 is MDHEN and CDR2 SYDVKM. The CDR3 length is 14 residues. The CDR3 reads CASIPSGANTEAFF. CDR3 nucleotide sequence: TGTGCCAGCATCCCCTCGGGGGCGAACACTGAAGCTTTCTTT.

The chain employs TRBV5-1 and TRBJ1-6; 11 bases fit TRBD1. CDR1 is SGHRS, CDR2 YFSETQ, per germline. V lost 4 bases and J lost 0; bases outside the gene matches: 9. This CDR3 contains 19 residues. CDR3 nucleotide sequence: TGCGCCAGCAGCCCAGCAGGGACAGGGGGTTTCTCCTATAATTCACCCCTCCACTTT. It translates to CASSPAGTGGFSYNSPLHF.

The chain employs TRBV2 and TRBJ2-7, with a weak D call TRBD2 (6 bases). Deletions cut 3 bases from V and 3 bases from J, with 12 bases between. This CDR3 contains 14 residues. From germline, CDR1 is SNHLY and CDR2 FYNNEI. CDR3 bases: TGTGCCAGCAGTGATAGGGGACTGAACTACGAGCAGTACTTC. This translates into CASSDRGLNYEQYF.

This clone was observed a single time. The chain recombines TRBV5-1 with TRBJ2-7; 7 nucleotides align to TRBD2. The germline CDR1 and CDR2 sequences are SGHRS and YFSETQ. V gave up 7 bases and J gave up 5 bases; unmatched junction bases: 9. The CDR3 runs 13 residues. Here the CDR3 reads CASAARGMHEQYF. Here the CDR3 DNA reads TGCGCCAGCGCGGCGCGGGGGATGCACGAGCAGTACTTC.

The chain has TRBV9 and TRBJ2-1; D may match TRBD1 or TRBD2 (5 bases each). Trimming removed 0 bases at V and 6 bases at J, with 10 bases between. CDR1 SGDLS and CDR2 YYNGEE come from the germline V gene. The CDR3 sequence is 14 residues long. CDR3 residues: CASSVEGETNEQFF. DNA of the CDR3: TGTGCCAGCAGCGTAGAAGGGGAGACCAATGAGCAGTTCTTC.

Only a few counts were recorded for this clone. The V call is TRBV9, the J call TRBJ1-2, with TRBD1 as a possible D gene (6 bases). V shed 6 bases and J shed 10 bases, with 13 bases lying between them. Germline assignment: CDR1 SGDLS and CDR2 YYNGEE. The CDR3 has 11 residues. The chain's CDR3 is CASTPGGDYTF. The CDR3 DNA is TGTGCCAGCACACCTGGGGGCGACTACACCTTC.

The chain links TRBV2 to TRBJ2-3; 11 bases fit TRBD2. J was trimmed by 1 base and V by 5 bases; bases with no gene match: 2. Germline V gene sequence: CDR1 SNHLY, CDR2 FYNNEI. CDR3 size: 15 residues. The CDR3 sequence is CASSLLAGGTDTQYF. The CDR3 DNA reads TGTGCCAGCAGTCTACTAGCGGGGGGCACAGATACGCAGTATTTT.